Listed below are T cell receptor beta chains from one sample, sequenced in a study of blood T cell repertoires in COVID-19. TCRdb's table, derived via immunoSEQ multiplex PCR, lists solely in-frame clones and lacks some. The profile shows about 300,000 clones, approximately 86% of them singletons. Input material: peripheral blood. The origin of the receptors is a man aged 18 to 35 with active or convalescent COVID-19. The CDR3 runs from the conserved cysteine through the conserved F or W. Fields, in order: clone size, V gene, J gene, CDR3 length, D gene, CDR3 protein, CDR3 DNA. The D gene is left open where the match is weak. Size is stated for part of the rows, as once, few or many counts, or as a class when the clone is expanded.

>.|TRBV7-2|TRBJ2-2|11|.
CASSGSGELFF
TGTGCCAGCAGCGGTAGCGGGGAGCTGTTTTTT
>once|TRBV3-1/TRBV3-2|TRBJ1-6|14|TRBD1
CASSPDRANSPLHF
TGTGCCAGCAGCCCAGACAGGGCGAATTCACCCCTCCACTTT
>.|TRBV19|TRBJ2-3|19|TRBD2
CASSSPTSSGGASTDTQYF
TGTGCCAGTAGCTCGCCCACCTCTAGCGGGGGGGCGAGCACAGATACGCAGTATTTT
>.|TRBV14|TRBJ2-7|16|TRBD2
CASSQTTSGRFYEQYF
TGTGCCAGCAGCCAAACTACTAGCGGGAGATTCTACGAGCAGTACTTC
>.|TRBV5-1|TRBJ2-1|16|TRBD2
CASCERGGFAYNEQFF
TGCGCCAGCTGCGAGCGGGGGGGTTTCGCCTACAATGAGCAGTTCTTC
>.|TRBV27|TRBJ2-1|14|.
CASSHGAVYNEQFF
TGTGCCAGCAGCCATGGAGCGGTTTACAATGAGCAGTTCTTC
>.|TRBV16|TRBJ2-1|17|TRBD2
CASSPLSGGASYNEQFF
TGTGCCAGCAGCCCCCTTAGCGGGGGGGCCTCCTACAATGAGCAGTTCTTC
>.|TRBV7-3|TRBJ2-2|19|TRBD2
CASSFPSASGSPNTGELFF
TGTGCCAGCAGCTTTCCCTCGGCTAGCGGGAGTCCGAACACCGGGGAGCTGTTTTTT
>.|TRBV7-9|TRBJ2-3|12|TRBD1
CASSLHRGLWYF
TGTGCCAGCAGCCTCCACAGGGGTCTCTGGTATTTT
>.|TRBV18|TRBJ1-1|12|.
CASSPLNTEAFF
TGTGCCAGCTCACCTTTAAACACTGAAGCTTTCTTT
>.|TRBV4-1|TRBJ1-6|18|.
CASSQAQQTTLWNSPLHF
TGCGCCAGCAGCCAAGCTCAACAGACTACCCTGTGGAATTCACCCCTCCACTTT
>.|TRBV6-1|TRBJ1-4|14|.
CASSEVAPNEKLFF
TGTGCCAGCAGTGAAGTGGCACCTAATGAAAAACTGTTTTTT
>.|TRBV19|TRBJ2-3|15|.
CASSISPTVTDTQYF
TGTGCCAGTAGTATTAGTCCAACAGTCACAGATACGCAGTATTTT
>.|TRBV6-6|TRBJ2-3|10|.
CASREGTQYF
TGTGCCAGCCGCGAGGGTACGCAGTATTTT
>.|TRBV11-2|TRBJ2-7|17|TRBD1
CASSLGWRTGVVYEQYF
TGTGCCAGCAGCTTAGGGTGGCGGACAGGGGTCGTCTACGAGCAGTACTTC
>.|TRBV2|TRBJ2-7|13|.
CASTTRVSYEQYF
TGTGCCAGCACCACCAGGGTCTCCTACGAGCAGTACTTC
>.|TRBV3-1/TRBV3-2|TRBJ1-6|15|.
CASSQGGGVQSPLHF
TGTGCCAGCAGCCAAGGTGGAGGAGTCCAATCACCCCTCCACTTT
>.|TRBV15|TRBJ1-5|15|.
CATSRDEKGVQPQHF
TGTGCCACCAGCAGAGACGAAAAGGGGGTTCAGCCCCAGCATTTT
>.|TRBV5-6|TRBJ1-6|16|TRBD1
CASSFGTGRRSSPLHF
TGTGCCAGCAGCTTCGGGACAGGAAGACGGAGCTCACCCCTCCACTTT
>.|TRBV7-8|TRBJ2-1|18|TRBD2
CASSLPGTSGTNYNEQFF
TGTGCCAGCAGCTTGCCCGGGACTAGCGGAACAAACTACAATGAGCAGTTCTTC
>.|TRBV2|TRBJ2-7|15|.
CASSEGELAFYEQYF
TGTGCCAGCAGTGAAGGGGAACTAGCTTTCTACGAGCAGTACTTC
>.|TRBV5-1|TRBJ2-3|11|.
CASSGSETQYF
TGCGCCAGCAGCGGTTCGGAGACGCAGTATTTT
>.|TRBV11-2|TRBJ2-3|15|TRBD2
CASSPSGSLADTQYF
TGTGCCAGCAGCCCTAGCGGGAGTCTCGCAGATACGCAGTATTTT
>once|TRBV4-1|TRBJ2-3|13|.
CASSHLAPDTQYF
TGCGCCAGCAGCCATCTAGCCCCAGATACGCAGTATTTT
>.|TRBV6-5|TRBJ1-5|14|.
CASRTGYSNQPQHF
TGTGCCAGCAGGACAGGTTATAGCAATCAGCCCCAGCATTTT
>.|TRBV5-4|TRBJ1-1|15|.
CASSLAVTGTTEAFF
TGTGCCAGCAGCTTGGCGGTGACGGGAACTACTGAAGCTTTCTTT
>.|TRBV19|TRBJ1-1|13|.
CASSTVAGTEAFF
TGTGCCAGTAGCACCGTGGCGGGTACAGAAGCTTTCTTT
>.|TRBV11-2|TRBJ2-7|15|TRBD2
CASSHVAGVGNEQYF
TGTGCCAGCAGCCACGTAGCGGGAGTCGGGAACGAGCAGTACTTC
>.|TRBV2|TRBJ1-5|13|TRBD1
CASRGTGVEPQHF
TGTGCCAGCAGGGGGACAGGGGTCGAGCCCCAGCATTTT
>.|TRBV7-2|TRBJ2-7|15|TRBD1
CASSNSGTGVYEQYF
TGTGCCAGCAGCAACTCCGGGACAGGGGTTTACGAGCAGTACTTC
>once|TRBV6-2/TRBV6-3|TRBJ1-2|12|TRBD1
CASSPTGYGYTF
TGTGCCAGCAGTCCGACAGGGTATGGCTACACCTTC
>.|TRBV10-2|TRBJ2-1|15|TRBD2
CASSEGRANHNEQFF
TGCGCCAGCAGTGAGGGGAGGGCCAACCACAATGAGCAGTTCTTC
>.|TRBV7-6|TRBJ1-2|16|TRBD1
CASSLETGGGSYGYTF
TGTGCCAGCAGCTTAGAAACAGGGGGCGGTAGCTATGGCTACACCTTC
>.|TRBV7-7|TRBJ1-3|14|.
CASSLGLSGNTIYF
TGTGCCAGCAGCTTAGGACTCTCTGGAAACACCATATATTTT
>.|TRBV11-2|TRBJ2-1|15|TRBD2
CASSLVAGHVVRQFF
TGTGCCAGCAGCTTAGTAGCGGGACATGTGGTGAGGCAGTTCTTC
>.|TRBV6-1|TRBJ2-3|14|.
CASSESAGPDTQYF
TGTGCCAGCAGTGAATCGGCAGGCCCAGATACGCAGTATTTT
>.|TRBV7-8|TRBJ1-5|17|TRBD1
CASSSRRAGGGNQPQHF
TGTGCCAGCAGCTCCCGCCGGGCAGGGGGCGGCAATCAGCCCCAGCATTTT
>.|TRBV7-8|TRBJ2-2|16|TRBD2
CASRVLAGVTTGELFF
TGTGCCAGCAGAGTCCTAGCGGGAGTTACCACCGGGGAGCTGTTTTTT
>.|TRBV2|TRBJ1-6|13|.
CASAGPFNSPLHF
TGTGCCAGCGCAGGGCCCTTTAATTCACCCCTCCACTTT
>.|TRBV5-1|TRBJ2-7|15|TRBD2
CASRTSGGPSYEQYF
TGCGCCAGCAGGACTAGCGGGGGGCCAAGCTACGAGCAGTACTTC
>.|TRBV5-4|TRBJ2-7|14|TRBD2
CASSLSPSGGEQYF
TGTGCCAGCAGCTTGTCCCCTAGCGGGGGCGAGCAGTACTTC
>.|TRBV12-5|TRBJ2-1|16|TRBD1
CASGLGGTGPNNEQFF
TGTGCTAGTGGTTTGGGGGGGACAGGACCGAACAATGAGCAGTTCTTC
>.|TRBV5-1|TRBJ1-1|15|.
CASSLTRGMNTEAFF
TGCGCCAGCAGCCTAACGCGGGGAATGAACACTGAAGCTTTCTTT
>.|TRBV28|TRBJ2-1|16|.
CASSPPGTGGIDEQFF
TGTGCCAGCAGTCCCCCCGGGACTGGAGGGATCGATGAGCAGTTCTTC
>.|TRBV5-6|TRBJ2-1|15|.
CASSLYGGVVGEQFF
TGTGCCAGCAGCTTGTACGGGGGAGTAGTGGGTGAGCAGTTCTTC